This record looks at one T cell receptor (beta chain) sequence and its context. Its antigen is undetermined. The CDR3 runs 14 residues. The trim removed 5 bases at V and 7 bases at J, leaving 5 bases unmatched. These data belong to a study of T-cell memory formation after mild COVID-19. The 5'RACE method, run with constant-segment primers, produced TCR alpha and TCR beta cDNA libraries (carrying sample barcodes and UMIs). TCRdb redid the calling of the 5' RACE reads with MiXCR, one entry per CDR3 protein. The data hold around 200,000 distinct CDR3 sequences, with 8% to 11% observed a single time. Study-level findings and limits: Shrinking CD4+ clones resided mostly in CM and EM, and CD8+ ones in EMRA.

The receptor was isolated from a man aged 18 to 29 who had mild COVID-19 (a few samples of this study predate the infection). Cell type and time point are not known. The sample comprised PBMCs or a T cell subset sorted from them (not recorded which). The rearrangement links TRBV12-3 or TRBV12-4 to TRBJ1-2, with 12 nucleotides matching TRBD1. CDR3 in DNA: TGTGCCAGCAGTCCGGGACAGGGGGCTTCTGGCTACACCTTC. Amino acids: CASSPGQGASGYTF.